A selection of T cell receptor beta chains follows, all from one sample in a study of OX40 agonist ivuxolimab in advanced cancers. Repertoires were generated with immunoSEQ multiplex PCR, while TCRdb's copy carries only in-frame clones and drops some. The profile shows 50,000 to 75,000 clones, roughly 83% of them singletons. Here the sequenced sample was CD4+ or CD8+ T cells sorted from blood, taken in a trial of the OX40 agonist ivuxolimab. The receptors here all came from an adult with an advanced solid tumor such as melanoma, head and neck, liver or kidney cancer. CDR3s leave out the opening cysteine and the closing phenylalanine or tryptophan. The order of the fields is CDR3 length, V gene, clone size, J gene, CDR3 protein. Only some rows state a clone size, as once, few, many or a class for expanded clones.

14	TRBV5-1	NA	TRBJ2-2	ASTSDPTGRAGELF
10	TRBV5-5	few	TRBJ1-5	ASSFLNQPQH
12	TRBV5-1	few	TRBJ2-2	ASSLAQGAGELF
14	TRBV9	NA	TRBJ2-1	ASSPRLAGAIIEQF
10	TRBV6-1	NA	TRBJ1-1	ASRAMNTEAF
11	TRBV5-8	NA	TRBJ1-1	ASSFRGRTEAF
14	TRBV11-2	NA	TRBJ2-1	ASSLGWSVGTNEQF
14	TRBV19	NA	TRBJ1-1	ASSTRTAAMNTEAF
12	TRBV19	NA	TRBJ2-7	ASSIRTGVREQY
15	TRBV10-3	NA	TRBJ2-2	AISGLGQGVNTGELF
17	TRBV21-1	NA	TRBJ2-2	ASSKSDNRGPANTGELF
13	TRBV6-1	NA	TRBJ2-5	ASNRQGAFVETQY
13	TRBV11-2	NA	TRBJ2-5	ASSLGLAEQETQY
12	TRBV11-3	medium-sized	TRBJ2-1	ASSLGGPYNEQF
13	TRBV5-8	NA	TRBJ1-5	ASSLTGFSNQPQH
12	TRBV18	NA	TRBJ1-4	ASSPQGANEKLF
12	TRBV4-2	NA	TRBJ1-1	ASSQDTANTEAF
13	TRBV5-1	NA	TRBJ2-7	ASSLADRDADEQY
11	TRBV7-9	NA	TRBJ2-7	ASMGLAGVEQY
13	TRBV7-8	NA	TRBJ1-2	ASSPRQETNYGYT
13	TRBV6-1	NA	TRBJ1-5	ASSRDSGRNQPQH
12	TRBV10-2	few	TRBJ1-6	ASSDNGVNSPLH
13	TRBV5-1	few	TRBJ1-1	ASSLAAGIDTEAF
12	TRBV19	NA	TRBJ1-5	ASSIVQGNQPQH
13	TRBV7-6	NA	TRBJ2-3	ASSFVGSSTDTQY
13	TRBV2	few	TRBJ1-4	ASSPFRDRGEKLF
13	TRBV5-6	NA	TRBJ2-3	ASSYPSPELDTQY
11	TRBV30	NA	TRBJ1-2	ASTTGGYGGYT
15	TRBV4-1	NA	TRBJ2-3	ASSQEAPSGGRDTQY
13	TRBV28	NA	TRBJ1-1	ASSIGGARGTEAF
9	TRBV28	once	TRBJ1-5	ASSFNQPQH
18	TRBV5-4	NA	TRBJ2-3	ASSFGASGRPERRTDTQY
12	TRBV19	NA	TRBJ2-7	ASSIQGASYEQY
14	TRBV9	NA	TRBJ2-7	ASSVGARGVSYEQY
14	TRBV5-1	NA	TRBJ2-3	ASSPAGGSSTDTQY
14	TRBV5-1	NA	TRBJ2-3	ASSLIEQRGTDTQY
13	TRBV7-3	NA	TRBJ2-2	ASSYQGASTGELF
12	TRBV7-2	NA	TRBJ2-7	ASSLGAFIYEQY
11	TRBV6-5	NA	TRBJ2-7	ASSPRGSLQQY
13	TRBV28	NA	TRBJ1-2	ASTSAGGLVGGYT
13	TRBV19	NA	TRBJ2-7	ASSDSVLAGTEQY
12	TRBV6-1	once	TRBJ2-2	ASSDDGNTGELF
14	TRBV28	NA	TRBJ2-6	ASSSTAYSGANVLT
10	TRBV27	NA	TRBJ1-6	ASSPLNSPLH
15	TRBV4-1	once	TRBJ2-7	ASSQMALGDGSYEQY
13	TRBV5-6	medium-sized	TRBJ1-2	ASSLADRVLNGYT
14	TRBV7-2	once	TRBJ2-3	ASSLSGTGGTDTQY
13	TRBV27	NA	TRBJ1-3	ASSYNGGSGNTIY
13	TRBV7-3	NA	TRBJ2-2	ASRRDRGRTGELF
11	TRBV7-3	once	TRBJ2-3	ASSLGAGDTQY
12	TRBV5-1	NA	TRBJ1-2	ASSLVGQNYGYT
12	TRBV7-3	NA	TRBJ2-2	ASRDQPGYGELF
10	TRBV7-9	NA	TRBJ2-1	ASSLEIREQF
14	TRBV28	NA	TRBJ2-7	ASSLPWTGGSYEQY
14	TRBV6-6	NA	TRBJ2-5	ASSPRRLAQQETQY
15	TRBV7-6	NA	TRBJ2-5	ASSLNLAGGPGETQY
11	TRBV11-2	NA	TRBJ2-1	ASSPQLGGSGF
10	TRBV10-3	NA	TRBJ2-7	AISRDTYEQY
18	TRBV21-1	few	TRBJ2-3	ARTPTNPAVGAVSTDTQY
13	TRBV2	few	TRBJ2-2	ASSASGSNTGELF